This record looks at one T cell receptor beta chain sequence and its context. This clonotype was counted only a few times. Its antigen target is currently unknown. No base quality information exists; no much larger clone differs at one position. The data are from a study of T cells in Graves' hyperthyroidism and ophthalmopathy (dated by TCRdb to the late 2010s). About the study as a whole: Peripheral blood samples were taken at the time of initial diagnosis, prior to any treatment. To identify distinguishing TCR V-J signatures, a discovery cohort of 90 to 100 patients was used, comprising some 43 with Graves' ophthalmopathy and some 60 with stable Graves' hyperthyroidism. Whether ophthalmopathy could be predicted prospectively was tested in an independent validation cohort made up of about 18 hyperthyroidism patients plus 17 patients who later progressed to ophthalmopathy. The roughly 100 discovery patients were randomly divided into training and test sets at a 7:3 ratio. Thyroid tissue and blood T-cell repertoires from about six Graves' hyperthyroidism patients were also compared in the study. After blood sampling, hyperthyroidism patients were treated with methimazole at a starting dose of 30 mg daily, and ophthalmopathy patients were treated with high-dose intravenous methylprednisolone. TCR Vbeta CDR3 sequencing of approximately 140 peripheral blood samples (over 40 ophthalmopathy, 75 to 80 hyperthyroidism and 17 progressor patients) is reported in the paper.

Amplification of TCR beta CDR3 regions was carried out from RNA transcripts. The first round of RT-PCR for the TCR CDR3 was performed with the HTBI primer set and the Qiagen OneStep RT-PCR kit. A second multiplex PCR round built the libraries, followed by size selection and purification. Paired-end sequencing of the libraries was performed with 100 bp reads on an Illumina HiSeq2000. The authors processed their data as follows. Raw data were processed with SOAPnuke, discarding reads with adapters, uncalled bases, mean Phred below 15, or no exact constant-primer or identifier match. COPE v1.2.5 was used to merge the high-quality paired reads, and each unique nucleotide sequence was defined as a clonotype. MiTCR v1.1 was used to align clonotypes to the IMGT TRBV, TRBD and TRBJ reference segments. Only V-J combinations with frequency above 0.0001, covering 99% to 99.2% of repertoires, were analysed. A TCS score was defined as the ratio of F50 (clonal expansion) to E x V (chaos), with BLOSUM62-based TCRdist applied between CDR3 peptides within each V-J. Welch's t-statistics and random forest reduced roughly 530 V-J features to 10 to 15, which were used in a naive Bayes classifier (R e1071). Thyroid-blood repertoire similarity was quantified with the Morisita-Horn index. TCRdb cleaned the public reads at Q25 with fastp, built clones with MiXCR and kept in-frame beta chains. Each CDR3 protein gets just one entry, which takes the most common genes and DNA from the rows behind it. The V and J calls were not made by the authors but by TCRdb's processing. The sample table holds just under 750,000 distinct CDR3 sequences, of which under 45% were seen once. The ten largest account for more than 25% of the sample.

Overall results and qualifications from the work: A model built on a 13 V-J signature distinguished ophthalmopathy from stable hyperthyroidism, reaching about 88% sensitivity and 81% to 83% specificity in cross-validation and 80%/75% in testing. In validation, the model predicted progression to ophthalmopathy with just under 71% sensitivity and around 72% specificity, a median of 6.5 months before onset. No statistical method was used to set the sample size in advance, and investigators knew the group allocation. Most expanded thyroid clonotypes (frequency above 0.001) were also detected in blood, suggesting blood repertoires may reflect thyroid immune responses.

A patient counted as having stable Graves' hyperthyroidism if no progression to ophthalmopathy occurred over 18 months of follow-up. Hyperthyroidism patients were aged 18 to 65 years and newly diagnosed, with disease duration of less than 2 months. The study excluded patients with uncontrolled infections, other autoimmune diseases, pregnancy or lactation. Diagnoses were established on the basis of clinical symptoms, serum thyroxine and TRAb, thyroid ultrasound, and orbital computed tomography. PBMCs were separated from approximately 10 ml of fresh peripheral blood using Ficoll-Paque density gradient centrifugation. Total RNA was extracted with Trizol reagent, and quality was checked on an Agilent 2100 Bioanalyzer. Sequenced: blood. This TCR was recovered from a woman in her 40s with Graves' hyperthyroidism.

The nucleotide sequence reads as follows: TGCAGCGTTGAAGAAAGTGGAGAACGTTCTAGCGGGTCCCAAGAGACCCAGTACTTC. Its translation is CSVEESGERSSGSQETQYF. The V gene is TRBV29-1 and the J gene is TRBJ2-5; 8 middle bases align to TRBD2. The germline V and J ends show losses of 0 bases and 1 base respectively, and no gene match explains 16 bases of the junction. From the cysteine through the phenylalanine, the CDR3 covers 19 amino acids. Just CDR3 DNA is preserved here, 57 bases in frame from base 1. CDR1 and CDR2 were assigned from the germline V gene as SQVTM and ANQGSEA.